Presented here are 21 T cell receptor beta chains from one specimen sequenced in a study of vaccination and CD4 T cells after COVID-19. The treatment was: roughly 10-day PBMC culture with coronavirus spike peptide pools or control peptides (ViraFEST assay). Cultured CD4+ T cell DNA was sequenced using the Oncomine TCR Beta short-read assay. TCRdb itself ran the PCR reads through MiXCR, one entry per CDR3 protein. This sample yields around 13,000 distinct CDR3 sequences, of which 25% to 30% are seen a single time; roughly 8% belongs to the top ten. No antigen has been assigned to these receptors. Sequencing was done on a sample of CD4+ T cells from blood, cultured in vitro. These receptors were obtained from a human donor who had recovered from COVID-19.

V is TRBV5-1 and J is TRBJ2-7, with 7 bases lining up with TRBD1. Unmatched junction bases numbered 7, after V lost 0 bases and J lost 7 bases. Per germline, CDR1 SGHRS and CDR2 YFSETQ. The CDR3 sequence is 14 residues long. CDR3 region: CASSLGQGDGEQYF. The CDR3, as DNA: TGCGCCAGCAGCTTGGGACAGGGAGATGGTGAGCAGTACTTC. Together with reference TRBV5-1 and TRBJ2-7, the CDR3 gives the full variable domain: KAGVTQTPRYLIKTRGQQVTLSCSPISGHRSVSWYQQTPGQGLQFLFEYFSETQRNKGNFPGRFSGRQFSNSRSEMNVSTLELGDSALYLCASSLGQGDGEQYFGPGTRLTVT.

This clonotype showed up just a few times. The chain has TRBV7-2 and TRBJ1-1; TRBD1 aligns across 7 bases. The V gene's germline CDR1 is SGHTA and CDR2 FQGNSA. This CDR3 region has 13 residues. Losses at the gene ends were 5 bases for V and 5 bases for J; bases not matched to a gene: 5. The CDR3 protein is CASSNRGRTEAFF. CDR3 DNA sequence: TGTGCCAGCAGCAACAGGGGAAGAACTGAAGCTTTCTTT.

This clonotype has more than one count but fewer than ten. This rearrangement joins TRBV2 to TRBJ2-1; D may correspond to TRBD1 or TRBD2 (6 bases each). There are 15 residues in the CDR3. The ends were cut back, 2 bases at V and 4 bases at J, with 12 bases in the middle. From germline, CDR1 is SNHLY and CDR2 FYNNEI. The CDR3 DNA sequence: TGTGCCAGCAGTGAATTGGGGGGCGGTTACAATGAGCAGTTCTTC. Amino acid sequence: CASSELGGGYNEQFF. Using reference TRBV2 and TRBJ2-1 for the parts outside the CDR3, the full variable domain is EPEVTQTPSHQVTQMGQEVILRCVPISNHLYFYWYRQILGQKVEFLVSFYNNEISEKSEIFDDQFSVERPDGSNFTLKIRSTKLEDSAMYFCASSELGGGYNEQFFGPGTRLTVL.

The chain is built from TRBV7-8 and TRBJ1-1; no firm D call. The CDR3 has 13 residues. Trimming shortened V by 6 bases and J by 3 bases, and 11 bases separated the two germline ends. The germline gives CDR1 SGHVS, CDR2 FQNEAQ. This CDR3 reads CASSRRVDTEAFF. In DNA, the CDR3 is TGTGCCAGCAGTCGTCGGGTGGACACTGAAGCTTTCTTT. Looking up the rest from reference TRBV7-8 and TRBJ1-1 gives the full variable domain: GAGVSQSPRYKVAKRGQDVALRCDPISGHVSLFWYQQALGQGPEFLTYFQNEAQLDKSGLPSDRFFAERPEGSVSTLKIQRTQQEDSAVYLCASSRRVDTEAFFGQGTRLTVV.

Here the CDR3 DNA reads TGTGCCAGCAGCTTAGCGCTCGGTCTAAAAGGGGATACGCAGTATTTT. This codes for CASSLALGLKGDTQYF. J is TRBJ2-3 and V is TRBV7-9; D ambiguous. V lost 0 bases to trimming and J lost 6 bases, with 16 bases between them. This CDR3 comprises 16 residues. Germline CDR1 and CDR2: SEHNR and FQNEAQ (reference sequence).

This chain joins TRBV2 and TRBJ2-7; perhaps D is TRBD1 or TRBD2 (5 bases each). The CDR3 runs to 14 residues. Looked up from germline, CDR1 is SNHLY and CDR2 is FYNNEI. Trimming removed 8 bases at V and 2 bases at J, with 16 bases between. For the CDR3, the DNA is TGTGCCAGCCGGGGACGGGGTATCACCTACGAGCAGTACTTC. This translates into CASRGRGITYEQYF.

The chain carries TRBV5-4 and TRBJ2-3; 11 bases line up with TRBD2. Per the germline V gene, CDR1 is SGHNT and CDR2 is YYREEE (reference sequence). Trimming took 0 bases from V and 2 from J; bases not matched to a gene: 5. The CDR3 consists of 17 residues. CDR3 coding DNA: TGTGCCAGCAGCTTGGCTAGCGGGGGGCCGCTCACAGATACGCAGTATTTT. Translation gives CASSLASGGPLTDTQYF.

The CDR3 DNA is TGCAGTGCTGAAGGAGGGAGCAATCAGCCCCAGCATTTT. As protein: CSAEGGSNQPQHF. This rearrangement joins TRBV20-1 to TRBJ1-5, with D unresolved. Between the trimmed V and J ends, which lost 5 bases and 1 base, there was a span of 9 bases. Germline V gene sequence: CDR1 DFQATT, CDR2 SNEGSKA (reference sequence). The CDR3 has 13 amino acids.

This clonotype rates as medium-sized (0.01 to 0.1%). The CDR3: CATSRDRGNSDSNQPQHF. The CDR3, as DNA: TGTGCCACCAGCAGGGACAGGGGAAACTCGGATAGCAATCAGCCCCAGCATTTT. This sequence joins TRBV15 and TRBJ1-5; 9 bases match TRBD1. The CDR3 extends over 18 amino acids. The germline V gene encodes CDR1 LNHNV and CDR2 YYDKDF (reference sequence). With 3 bases clipped from V and 0 bases from J, the junction kept 9 bases outside the gene matches.

This clonotype turned up a few times. The chain is built from TRBV5-6 and TRBJ1-1; TRBD1 aligns across 8 bases. The length of the CDR3 is 16 residues. Germline CDR1 and CDR2: SGHDT and YYEEEE. The junction had 10 bases not matched to a gene; V was cut back by 3 bases and J by 3 bases. CDR3 in amino acids: CASSSDRGRVDTEAFF. CDR3 bases: TGTGCCAGCAGCTCCGACAGGGGTCGGGTCGACACTGAAGCTTTCTTT.

V gene TRBV20-1 combines with J gene TRBJ2-5, with D possibly being TRBD1 or TRBD2 (6 bases each). With 0 bases removed from V and 2 bases from J, the gap between germline ends came to 10 bases. The germline gives CDR1 DFQATT, CDR2 SNEGSKA (reference sequence). The CDR3 has 14 residues. This CDR3 is CSARDWGAQETQYF. CDR3 DNA sequence: TGCAGTGCTAGAGATTGGGGGGCACAAGAGACCCAGTACTTC.

The CDR3 DNA sequence: TGCAGCGTTTTGCCGGGACAGGGAGACACCATATATTTT. Protein: CSVLPGQGDTIYF. The V call is TRBV29-1, the J call TRBJ1-3; 9 bases agree with TRBD1. J gave up 8 bases and V 5 bases, and 7 bases lay outside the gene matches. CDR1 and CDR2 from the germline V gene are SQVTM and ANQGSEA. This CDR3 has 13 residues.

The chain joins TRBV6-2 or TRBV6-3 to TRBJ1-2; a possible D gene is TRBD1 (6 bases). The CDR3 extends over 14 amino acids. Per the germline V gene, CDR1 is MNHEY and CDR2 is SVGEGT. The V and J ends lost 2 bases and 6 bases respectively, with 13 bases between them. The CDR3 nucleotides read TGTGCCAGCAGTTACCTGAGGACAGCTAATGGCTACACCTTC. Its translation is CASSYLRTANGYTF.

The chain carries TRBV20-1 and TRBJ1-5, with D possibly TRBD1 on 6 matching bases. Germline V CDR1 and CDR2: DFQATT, SNEGSKA (reference sequence). Trimming pared 5 bases from V and 4 bases from J, leaving 15 bases between. This CDR3 is built from 14 residues. The CDR3 DNA reads TGCAGTGCTCATAAACAGGGAGCTAATCAGCCCCAGCATTTT. It specifies CSAHKQGANQPQHF.

Only a few counts were recorded for this clonotype. This sequence joins TRBV5-8 and TRBJ1-1, with a weak D call TRBD1 (5 bases). The CDR3 covers 14 residues. Trimming took 4 bases from V and 2 from J, leaving 12 bases between them. The V gene's germline CDR1 is SGHTS and CDR2 YDEGEE. The CDR3 DNA reads as TGTGCCAGCAGCCCGGGACGGAGAAACACTGAAGCTTTCTTT. Protein product: CASSPGRRNTEAFF.

This clonotype showed up just a few times. This chain uses TRBV21-1 with TRBJ2-6. TRBV21-1 is a pseudogene locus. The CDR3 is made up of 15 amino acids. Written as DNA, the CDR3 is TGTGCCAGCAGCGACGGGGTAACTGGGGCCAACGTCCTGACTTTC. Amino acids: CASSDGVTGANVLTF.

The count of this clonotype is one. This chain links TRBV6-1 with TRBJ2-6; possible D gene TRBD1, 6 bases. V lost 8 bases, J lost 0 bases, and 11 bases lay in between. This CDR3 spans 15 amino acids. Germline values: CDR1 MNHNS, CDR2 SASEGT. CDR3 coding DNA: TGTGCCAGCGGACTCAGGGGCTCTGGGGCCAACGTCCTGACTTTC. Translation: CASGLRGSGANVLTF.

V gene TRBV10-3 combines with J gene TRBJ1-6; a possible D gene is TRBD1 (5 bases). In germline, CDR1 is ENHRY, CDR2 SYGVKD. With 4 bases removed from V and 7 bases from J, the gap between germline ends came to 20 bases. The CDR3 runs 17 residues. The CDR3 spells CAISAFHGQGGNSPLHF. CDR3 bases: TGTGCCATCAGTGCCTTTCATGGGCAGGGTGGGAATTCACCCCTCCACTTT.

The genes are TRBV30 and TRBJ2-7; D uncertain. V was clipped by 1 base and J by 2 bases, with 18 bases between them. The CDR3 contains 16 residues. Germline CDR1 and CDR2: GTSNPN and SVGIG (reference sequence). CDR3 amino acids: CAWSEGPVGLPYEQYF. In DNA, the CDR3 is TGTGCCTGGAGTGAAGGACCCGTGGGCCTCCCCTACGAGCAGTACTTC.

This rearrangement joins TRBV9 to TRBJ1-6; 8 bases align to TRBD1. CDR3 size: 15 residues. V trimming: 2 bases; J trimming: 8 bases; junction bases outside the gene matches: 6. CDR1 is SGDLS and CDR2 is YYNGEE in the germline V gene. CDR3 region: CASSVDPQGDSPLHF. CDR3 DNA: TGTGCCAGCAGCGTGGACCCACAGGGGGATTCACCCCTCCACTTT.

The J gene is TRBJ2-1, the V gene TRBV24-1; 11 nucleotides agree with TRBD1. The ends lost 7 bases at V and 3 bases at J; junction bases unmatched: 1. The CDR3 totals 14 residues. The germline gives CDR1 KGHDR, CDR2 SFDVKD. CDR3 amino acids: CATSGTGGYNEQFF. The CDR3 coding sequence is TGTGCCACCAGCGGGACAGGGGGCTACAATGAGCAGTTCTTC.